This TCR beta chain was retrieved from a study of blood T cell repertoires in COVID-19. In the study overall: The origin of the acute and convalescent COVID-19 samples was the United States, Italy and Spain.

CDR3 length: 13 amino acids. Trimming at V came to 6 bases and at J to 1 base, leaving 3 bases not matched to a gene. The study drew participants aged about 18 to 95 years from under 30 US areas. Clinical history as reported by participants underpinned cohort assignment. Recovered status applied to Cohort 3 donors who had two consecutive negative PCRs. It also applied to those with clearance or with symptom resolution. Some clones are missing from TCRdb's copy, which holds only in-frame ones; the method was immunoSEQ multiplex PCR. The sample lists about 130,000 clones; about 86% were seen once. The chain combines TRBV12-3 or TRBV12-4 with TRBJ2-7; TRBD1 matches at 7 bases. The clonotype was recovered from a man aged 50-59 years who had recovered from COVID-19. The sequenced material came from PBMCs or T cells enriched from blood (not recorded which). As DNA, the CDR3 is TGTGCCAGCAGCATGGACAGGTCCTACGAGCAGTACTTC. This encodes CASSMDRSYEQYF.